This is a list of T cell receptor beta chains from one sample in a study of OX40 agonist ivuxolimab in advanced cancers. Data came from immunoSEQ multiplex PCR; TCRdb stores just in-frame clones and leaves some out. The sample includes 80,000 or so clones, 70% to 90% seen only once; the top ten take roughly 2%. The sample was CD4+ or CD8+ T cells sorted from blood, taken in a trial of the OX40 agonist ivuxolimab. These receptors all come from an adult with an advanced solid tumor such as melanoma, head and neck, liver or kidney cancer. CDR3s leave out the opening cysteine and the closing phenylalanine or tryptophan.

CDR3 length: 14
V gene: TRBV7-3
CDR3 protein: ASSLAGGTGTYEQY

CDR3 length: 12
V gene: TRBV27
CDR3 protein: ASYKAGPADTQY

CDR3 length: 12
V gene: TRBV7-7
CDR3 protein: ASSLLAGEETQY

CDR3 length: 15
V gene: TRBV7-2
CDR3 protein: ASSLEEGDSNTGELF

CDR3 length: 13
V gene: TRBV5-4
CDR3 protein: ASRGDRGLQGEQF

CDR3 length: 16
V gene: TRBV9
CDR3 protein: ASSVAGQGASSYNEQF

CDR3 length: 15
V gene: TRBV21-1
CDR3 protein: ASSKARRLAGADTQY

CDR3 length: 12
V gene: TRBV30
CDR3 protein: AWSGPGLGETQY

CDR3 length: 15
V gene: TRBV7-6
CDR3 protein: ASSLYQGGAGPSEQY

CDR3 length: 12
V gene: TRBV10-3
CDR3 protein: AIKAETKNTEAF

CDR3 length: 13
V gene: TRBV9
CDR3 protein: ASSLRGLGQETQY

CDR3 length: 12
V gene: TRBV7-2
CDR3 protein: ASSERQRNTEAF

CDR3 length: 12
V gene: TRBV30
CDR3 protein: ACHHRGDYSPLH

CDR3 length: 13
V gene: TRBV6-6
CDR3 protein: ASSYPDRGDYGYT

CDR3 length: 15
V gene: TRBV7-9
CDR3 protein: ASSLATSGGTNYGYT

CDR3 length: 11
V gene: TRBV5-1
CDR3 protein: ASSLAQGTEQF

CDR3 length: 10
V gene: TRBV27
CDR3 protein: ASQQAQGTQY

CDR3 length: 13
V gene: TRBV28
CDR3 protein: ASSLDQRAGNTIY

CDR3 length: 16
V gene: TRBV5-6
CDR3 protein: ASSLGWKRYSNTGELF

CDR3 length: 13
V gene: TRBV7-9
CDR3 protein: ASSFFWDRDNEQF

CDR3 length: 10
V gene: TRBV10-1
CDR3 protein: ASSSGTYEAF

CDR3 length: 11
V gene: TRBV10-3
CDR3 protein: AISRTANTEAF

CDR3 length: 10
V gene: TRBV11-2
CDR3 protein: ASSLPQLEQY

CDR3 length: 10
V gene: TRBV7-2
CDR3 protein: ASSLVWGNNF

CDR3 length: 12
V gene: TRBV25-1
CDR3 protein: ATRGGAIGETQY

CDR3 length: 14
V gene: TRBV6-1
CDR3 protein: ASSEVLGQGPGELF

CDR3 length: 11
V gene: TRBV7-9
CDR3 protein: ASSFGTGEEAF

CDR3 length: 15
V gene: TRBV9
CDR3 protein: ASSVPTQRNLLYEQY

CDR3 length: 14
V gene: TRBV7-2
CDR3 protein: ASSLVPGQGPDTQY

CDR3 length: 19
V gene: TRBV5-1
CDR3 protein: ASSLGVTSGRERSSYNEQF

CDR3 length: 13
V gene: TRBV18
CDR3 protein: ASSLGGGLNYEQY

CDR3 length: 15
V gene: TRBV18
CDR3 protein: ASSPIGTGGSGSPLH

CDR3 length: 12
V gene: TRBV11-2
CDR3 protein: ASNRQGNIYEQY

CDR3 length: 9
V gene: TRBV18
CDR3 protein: ASSPRNEQF

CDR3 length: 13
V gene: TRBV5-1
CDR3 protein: ASSSGGQGQETQY

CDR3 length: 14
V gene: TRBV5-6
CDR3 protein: ASSLGQTLSGNTIY

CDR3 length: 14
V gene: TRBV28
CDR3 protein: ASSVPPGTGDYGYT

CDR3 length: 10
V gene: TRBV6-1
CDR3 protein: ASRQPNQPQH

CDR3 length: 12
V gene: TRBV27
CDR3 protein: ASSMTGEGSPLH

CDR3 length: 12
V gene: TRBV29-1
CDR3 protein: SVALFDSGYEQY

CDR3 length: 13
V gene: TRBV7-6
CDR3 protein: ASSPAQAENTEAF